A selection of T cell receptor beta chains follows, all from one sample in a study of response to subunit inactivated influenza vaccine. In TCRdb, the RT-PCR reads were re-called with MiXCR into one record per CDR3 protein. The sample holds 750,000 to 850,000 distinct CDR3 sequences; around 18% are singletons and the top ten take roughly 10%. The specimen was PBMCs from blood, collected roughly 5 days after vaccination. Every receptor here comes from a man in his fifties or sixties who received an inactivated influenza vaccine. Both conserved end residues are part of each CDR3. D genes are given only for firm matches. Rows give clone size only sometimes, using once, few, many, or a class for an expanded clone.

d_call clone_size j_call v_call cdr3_aa cdr3_nt
TRBD1 few TRBJ1-5 TRBV7-2 CASSDGQGAREPQHF TGTGCCAGCAGCGACGGACAGGGGGCAAGGGAGCCCCAGCATTTT
TRBD1 . TRBJ1-1 TRBV7-2 CASSLARQGRAFF TGTGCCAGCAGCTTAGCCAGACAGGGTAGAGCTTTCTTT
. few TRBJ1-6 TRBV5-1 CASSLETGNNSPLHF TGCGCCAGCAGCTTGGAAACAGGGAATAATTCACCCCTCCACTTT
. . TRBJ2-7 TRBV6-1 CASRRNSYEQYF TGTGCCAGCAGGCGGAACTCCTACGAGCAGTACTTC
. . TRBJ1-1 TRBV29-1 CSATENTEAFF TGCAGCGCTACAGAGAACACTGAAGCTTTCTTT
TRBD2 . TRBJ2-5 TRBV11-1 CASSSKPPGLAGLDQETQYF TGTGCCAGCAGCTCCAAACCGCCGGGACTAGCGGGACTCGACCAAGAGACCCAGTACTTC
TRBD2 . TRBJ2-3 TRBV6-1 CASNKGTSGARTDTQYF TGTGCCAGCAACAAAGGGACTAGCGGGGCACGCACAGATACGCAGTATTTT
. few TRBJ2-3 TRBV7-9 CASSPPASVYTQYF TGTGCCAGCAGCCCCCCGGCCTCCGTTTATACGCAGTATTTT
TRBD2 few TRBJ2-5 TRBV5-4 CASSWGLADLETQYF TGTGCCAGCAGCTGGGGACTAGCGGACCTGGAGACCCAGTACTTC
TRBD2 many TRBJ2-7 TRBV5-1 CASSITSGSVEQYF TGCGCCAGCAGCATTACTAGCGGGAGTGTCGAGCAGTACTTC
. . TRBJ2-3 TRBV28 CASSSLVVVGTQYF TGTGCCAGCAGTTCCCTGGTGGTTGTGGGGACGCAGTATTTT
. many TRBJ1-5 TRBV20-1 CSAIITSNQPQHF TGCAGTGCTATCATCACCAGCAATCAGCCCCAGCATTTT
TRBD2 . TRBJ2-5 TRBV6-1 CASSEGLAFQETQYF TGTGCCAGCAGTGAGGGACTAGCGTTCCAAGAGACCCAGTACTTC
. many TRBJ2-1 TRBV29-1 CSVEVSGNEQFF TGCAGCGTTGAAGTCAGCGGGAATGAGCAGTTCTTC
. few TRBJ2-3 TRBV20-1 CSARGIVAEGRGTQYF TGCAGTGCTAGGGGGATCGTGGCGGAGGGCCGGGGTACGCAGTATTTT
. . TRBJ1-2 TRBV6-1 CASSALGYTF TGTGCCAGCAGTGCGTTGGGCTACACCTTC
. few TRBJ2-7 TRBV10-2 CASSEWAGVSGQYF TGCGCCAGCAGTGAGTGGGCAGGGGTGAGTGGGCAGTACTTC
TRBD1 . TRBJ2-7 TRBV10-3 CATGDRGLSYEQYF TGTGCCACCGGGGACAGGGGGCTCTCCTACGAGCAGTACTTC
. few TRBJ1-6 TRBV4-3 CASSQGWRVNSPLHF TGCGCCAGCAGCCAAGGGTGGAGGGTGAATTCACCCCTCCACTTT
TRBD1 . TRBJ2-2 TRBV5-1 CASSYGQGRSDTGELFF TGCGCCAGCAGCTACGGACAGGGCCGGTCGGACACCGGGGAGCTGTTTTTT
. . TRBJ2-1 TRBV24-1 CATSGVGEYNEQFF TGTGCCACCAGCGGGGTGGGGGAGTACAATGAGCAGTTCTTC
. few TRBJ1-2 TRBV12-3/TRBV12-4 CASSLAWRVNYGYTF TGTGCCAGCAGTTTAGCCTGGAGGGTTAACTATGGCTACACCTTC
. . TRBJ1-1 TRBV10-3 CATTGKNIEAFF TGTGCCACCACAGGGAAGAACATTGAAGCTTTCTTT
TRBD1 . TRBJ2-7 TRBV7-8 CASSGWTGLAEQYF TGTGCCAGCAGCGGATGGACAGGATTGGCCGAGCAGTACTTC
. . TRBJ2-1 TRBV7-2 CASSSFVVNEQFF TGTGCCAGCAGCTCCTTTGTTGTTAATGAGCAGTTCTTC
TRBD1 few TRBJ1-5 TRBV6-2/TRBV6-3 CASSYLRQGGNQPQHF TGTGCCAGCAGTTACCTAAGACAGGGCGGAAATCAGCCCCAGCATTTT
TRBD1 few TRBJ1-6 TRBV7-2 CASSLVAGQGGSPLHF TGTGCCAGCAGCTTAGTGGCAGGACAGGGGGGGTCACCCCTCCACTTT
TRBD2 . TRBJ2-4 TRBV4-1 CASSLPVTSGGHVDKNIQYF TGCGCCAGCAGCCTCCCCGTGACTAGCGGGGGCCACGTCGACAAAAACATTCAGTACTTC
. few TRBJ2-7 TRBV12-3/TRBV12-4 CASRPTGARASEQYF TGTGCCAGCAGACCTACGGGGGCTCGCGCGAGCGAGCAGTACTTC